This T cell receptor (beta chain) was obtained from a study of T cell changes during pregnancy in multiple sclerosis. This CDR3 has 17 residues. V dropped 0 bases and J dropped 4; count of bases not matched to a gene: 10. Per the germline V gene, CDR1 is SGDLS and CDR2 is YYNGEE. Libraries were prepared by immunoSEQ multiplex PCR; TCRdb keeps only in-frame clonotypes and omits some of them. The sample consists of fewer than 150,000 clones, 90% to 98% of them appearing once. The gene calls are TRBV9 and TRBJ1-3, with 7 bases identical to TRBD1. Sequencing was performed on peripheral blood, taken after pregnancy. The receptor comes from a female donor with multiple sclerosis, enrolled in a pregnancy study. The CDR3 region is CASSVEARQGRGNTIYF. CDR3 DNA: TGTGCCAGCAGCGTAGAAGCAAGACAGGGAAGAGGAAACACCATATATTTT. The complete variable domain, with remaining parts taken from reference TRBV9 and TRBJ1-3, reads DSGVTQTPKHLITATGQRVTLRCSPRSGDLSVYWYQQSLDQGLQFLIQYYNGEERAKGNILERFSAQQFPDLHSELNLSSLELGDSALYFCASSVEARQGRGNTIYFGEGSWLTVV.